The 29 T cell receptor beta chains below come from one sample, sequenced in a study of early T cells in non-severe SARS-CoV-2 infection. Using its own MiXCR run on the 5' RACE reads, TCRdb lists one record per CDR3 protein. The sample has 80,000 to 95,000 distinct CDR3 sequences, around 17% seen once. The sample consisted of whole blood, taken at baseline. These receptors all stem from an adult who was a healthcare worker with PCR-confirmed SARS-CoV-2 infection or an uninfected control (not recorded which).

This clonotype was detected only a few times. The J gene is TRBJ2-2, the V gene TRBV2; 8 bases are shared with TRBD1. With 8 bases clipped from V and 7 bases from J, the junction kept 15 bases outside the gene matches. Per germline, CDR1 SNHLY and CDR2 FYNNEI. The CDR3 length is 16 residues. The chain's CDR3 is CASGYNPGGADGELFF. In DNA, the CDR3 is TGTGCCAGCGGCTATAATCCAGGGGGCGCCGACGGGGAGCTGTTTTTT.

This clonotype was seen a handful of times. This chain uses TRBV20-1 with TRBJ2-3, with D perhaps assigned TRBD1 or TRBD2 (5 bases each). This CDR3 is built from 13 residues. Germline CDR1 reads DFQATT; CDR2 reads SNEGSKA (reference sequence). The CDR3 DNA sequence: TGCAGCCCCCCAAGGGACGACGCAGATACGCAGTATTTT. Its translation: CSPPRDDADTQYF.

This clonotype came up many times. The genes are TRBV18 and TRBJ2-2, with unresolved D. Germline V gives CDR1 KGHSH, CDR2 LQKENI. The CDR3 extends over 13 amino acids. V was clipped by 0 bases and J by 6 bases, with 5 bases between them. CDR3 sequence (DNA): TGTGCCAGCTCACCACCCAACGCCGGGGAGCTGTTTTTT. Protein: CASSPPNAGELFF.

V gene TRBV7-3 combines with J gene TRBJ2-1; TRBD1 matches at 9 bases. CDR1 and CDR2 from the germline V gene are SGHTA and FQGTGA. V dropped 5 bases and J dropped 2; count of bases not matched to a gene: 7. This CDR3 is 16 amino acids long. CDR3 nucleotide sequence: TGTGCCAGCAGCCAGGGGACAGGGTCGACCTACAATGAGCAGTTCTTC. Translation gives CASSQGTGSTYNEQFF.

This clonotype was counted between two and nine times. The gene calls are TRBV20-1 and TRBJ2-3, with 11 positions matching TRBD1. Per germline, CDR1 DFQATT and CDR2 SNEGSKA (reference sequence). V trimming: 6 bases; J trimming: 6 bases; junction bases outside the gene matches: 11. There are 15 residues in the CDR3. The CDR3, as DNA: TGCAGTGCCATCGGGACAGGGGGTTCATGGGATACGCAGTATTTT. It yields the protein CSAIGTGGSWDTQYF.

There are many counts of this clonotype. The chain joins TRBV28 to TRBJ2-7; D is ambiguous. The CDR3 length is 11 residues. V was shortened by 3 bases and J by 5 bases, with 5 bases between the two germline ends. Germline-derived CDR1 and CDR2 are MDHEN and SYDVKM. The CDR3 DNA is TGTGCCAGCAGTTTTTTCCACGAGCAGTACTTC. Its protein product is CASSFFHEQYF.

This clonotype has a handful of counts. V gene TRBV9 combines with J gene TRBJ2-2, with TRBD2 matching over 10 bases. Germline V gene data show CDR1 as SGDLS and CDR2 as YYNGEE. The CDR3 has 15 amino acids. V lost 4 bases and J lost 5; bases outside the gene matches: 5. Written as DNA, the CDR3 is TGTGCCAGCAGCCCGGGACTAGCGACAACCGGGGAGCTGTTTTTT. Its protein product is CASSPGLATTGELFF.

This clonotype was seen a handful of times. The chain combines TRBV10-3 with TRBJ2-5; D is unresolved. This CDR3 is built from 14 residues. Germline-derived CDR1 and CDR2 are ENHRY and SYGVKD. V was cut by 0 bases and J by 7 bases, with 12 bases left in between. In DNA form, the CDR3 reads TGTGCCATCAGTGAGTCTAGTAGTCCCGCGACCCAGTACTTC. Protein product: CAISESSSPATQYF.

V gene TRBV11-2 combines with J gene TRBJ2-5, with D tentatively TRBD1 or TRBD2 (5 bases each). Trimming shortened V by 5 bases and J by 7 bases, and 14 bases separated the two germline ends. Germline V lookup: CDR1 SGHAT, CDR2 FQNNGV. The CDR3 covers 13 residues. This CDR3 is CASSNGAYGTQYF. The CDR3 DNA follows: TGTGCCAGCAGCAACGGGGCGTATGGGACCCAGTACTTC.

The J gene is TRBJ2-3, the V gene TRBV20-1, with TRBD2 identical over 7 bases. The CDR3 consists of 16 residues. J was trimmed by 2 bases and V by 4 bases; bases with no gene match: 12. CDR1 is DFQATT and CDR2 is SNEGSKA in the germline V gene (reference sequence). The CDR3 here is CSATSPRRGFTDTQYF. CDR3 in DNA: TGCAGTGCTACATCGCCTAGGCGGGGGTTCACAGATACGCAGTATTTT.

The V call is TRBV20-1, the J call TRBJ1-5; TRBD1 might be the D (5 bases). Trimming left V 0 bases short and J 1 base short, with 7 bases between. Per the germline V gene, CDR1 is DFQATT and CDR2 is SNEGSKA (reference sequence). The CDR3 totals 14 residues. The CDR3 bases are TGCAGTGCTAGAGATTACAGGAGCAATCAGCCCCAGCATTTT. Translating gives CSARDYRSNQPQHF.

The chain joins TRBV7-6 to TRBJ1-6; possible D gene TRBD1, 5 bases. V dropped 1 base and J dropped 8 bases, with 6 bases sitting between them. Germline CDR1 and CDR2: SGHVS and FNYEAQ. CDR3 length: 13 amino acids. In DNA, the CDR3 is TGTGCCAGCAGCTTAGGGGGGGATTCACCCCTCCACTTT. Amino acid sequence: CASSLGGDSPLHF.

The DNA of the CDR3 is TGCAGTGCTGGCGAAATCCCGGGAGTGGCTCGGGACAGACCATACAATGAGCAGTTCTTC. It is translated as CSAGEIPGVARDRPYNEQFF. The chain recombines TRBV20-1 with TRBJ2-1, with a tentative D call TRBD1 (7 bases). Germline V lookup: CDR1 DFQATT, CDR2 SNEGSKA (reference sequence). V lost 5 bases, J lost 4 bases, and 33 bases lay in between. The CDR3 consists of 20 residues.

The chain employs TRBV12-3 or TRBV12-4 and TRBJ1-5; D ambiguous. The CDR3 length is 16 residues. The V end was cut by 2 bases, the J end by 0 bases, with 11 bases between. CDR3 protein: CASSLRRSDSNQPQHF. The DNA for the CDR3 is TGTGCCAGCAGTTTACGGAGAAGTGATAGCAATCAGCCCCAGCATTTT.

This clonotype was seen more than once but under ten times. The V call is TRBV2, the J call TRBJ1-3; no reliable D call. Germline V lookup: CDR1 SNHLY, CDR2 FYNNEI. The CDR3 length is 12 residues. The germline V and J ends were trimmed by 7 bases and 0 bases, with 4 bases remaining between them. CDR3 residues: CASTYSGNTIYF. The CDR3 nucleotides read TGTGCCAGCACCTACTCTGGAAACACCATATATTTT.

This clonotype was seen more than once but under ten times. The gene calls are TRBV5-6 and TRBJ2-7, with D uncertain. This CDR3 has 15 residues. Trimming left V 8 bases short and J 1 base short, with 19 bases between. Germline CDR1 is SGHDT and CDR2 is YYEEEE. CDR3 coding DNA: TGTGCCAGGAAGTCCGGTTCCCCAAGGTCCTACGAGCAGTACTTC. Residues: CARKSGSPRSYEQYF.

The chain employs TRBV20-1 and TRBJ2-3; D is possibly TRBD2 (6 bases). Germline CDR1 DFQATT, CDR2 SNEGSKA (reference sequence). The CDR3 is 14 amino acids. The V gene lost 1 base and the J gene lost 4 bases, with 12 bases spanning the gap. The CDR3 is CSARVGGAADTQYF. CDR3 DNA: TGCAGTGCTAGAGTCGGGGGAGCGGCAGATACGCAGTATTTT.

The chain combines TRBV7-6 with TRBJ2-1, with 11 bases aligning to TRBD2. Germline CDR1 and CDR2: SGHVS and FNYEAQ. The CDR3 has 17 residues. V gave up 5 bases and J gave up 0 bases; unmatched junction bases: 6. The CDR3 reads CASSEGLAESSYNEQFF. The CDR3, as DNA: TGTGCCAGCAGCGAGGGACTAGCGGAAAGCTCCTACAATGAGCAGTTCTTC.

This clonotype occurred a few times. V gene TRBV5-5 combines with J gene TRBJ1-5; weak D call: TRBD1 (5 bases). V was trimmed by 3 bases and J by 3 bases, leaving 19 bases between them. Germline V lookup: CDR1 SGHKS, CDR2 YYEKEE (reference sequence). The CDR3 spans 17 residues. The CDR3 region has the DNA TGTGCCAGCAGCTCTCGGGACGGGAAACATATCAATCAGCCCCAGCATTTT. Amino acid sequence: CASSSRDGKHINQPQHF.

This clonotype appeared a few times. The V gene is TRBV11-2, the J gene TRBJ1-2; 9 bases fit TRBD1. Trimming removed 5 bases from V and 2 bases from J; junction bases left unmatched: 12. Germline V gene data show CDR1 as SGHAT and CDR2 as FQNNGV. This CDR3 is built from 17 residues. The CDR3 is CASSGGDRDYYNYGYTF. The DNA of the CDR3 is TGTGCCAGCAGCGGGGGGGACAGGGATTATTACAACTATGGCTACACCTTC.

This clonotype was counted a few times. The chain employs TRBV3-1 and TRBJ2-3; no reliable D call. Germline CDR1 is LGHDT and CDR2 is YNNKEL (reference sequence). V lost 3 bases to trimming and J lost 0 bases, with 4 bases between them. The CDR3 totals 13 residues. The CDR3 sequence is CASSQISTDTQYF. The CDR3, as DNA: TGTGCCAGCAGCCAGATTAGCACAGATACGCAGTATTTT.

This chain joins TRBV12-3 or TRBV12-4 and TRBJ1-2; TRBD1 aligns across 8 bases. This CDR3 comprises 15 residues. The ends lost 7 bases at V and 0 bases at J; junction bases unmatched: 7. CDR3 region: CASTNRTGTNYGYTF. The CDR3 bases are TGTGCCAGCACCAATCGGACAGGGACTAACTATGGCTACACCTTC.

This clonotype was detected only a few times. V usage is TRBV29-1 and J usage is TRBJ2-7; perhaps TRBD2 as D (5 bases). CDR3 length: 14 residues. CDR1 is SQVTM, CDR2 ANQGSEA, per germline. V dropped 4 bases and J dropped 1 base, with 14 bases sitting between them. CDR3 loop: CSVGLLGESYEQYF. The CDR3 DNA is TGCAGCGTTGGCCTTCTCGGGGAGTCCTACGAGCAGTACTTC.

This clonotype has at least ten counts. The chain's CDR3 is CASSLRGPQFF. CDR3 nucleotide sequence: TGTGCCAGCAGTTTAAGGGGACCCCAGTTCTTC. This chain connects TRBV28 to TRBJ2-1; D could derive from TRBD1 or TRBD2 (5 bases each). V lost 2 bases to trimming and J lost 13 bases, with 9 bases between them. This CDR3 is built from 11 residues. CDR1 is MDHEN and CDR2 is SYDVKM in the germline V gene. The whole variable domain, remainder taken from reference TRBV28 and TRBJ2-1, is DVKVTQSSRYLVKRTGEKVFLECVQDMDHENMFWYRQDPGLGLRLIYFSYDVKMKEKGDIPEGYSVSREKKERFSLILESASTNQTSMYLCASSLRGPQFFGPGTRLTVL.

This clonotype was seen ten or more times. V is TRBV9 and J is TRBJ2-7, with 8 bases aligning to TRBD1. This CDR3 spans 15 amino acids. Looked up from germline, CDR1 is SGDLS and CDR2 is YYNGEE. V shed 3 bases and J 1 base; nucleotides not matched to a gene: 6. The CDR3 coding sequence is TGTGCCAGCAGCGCTGGGACAGGATCGTCCTACGAGCAGTACTTC. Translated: CASSAGTGSSYEQYF.

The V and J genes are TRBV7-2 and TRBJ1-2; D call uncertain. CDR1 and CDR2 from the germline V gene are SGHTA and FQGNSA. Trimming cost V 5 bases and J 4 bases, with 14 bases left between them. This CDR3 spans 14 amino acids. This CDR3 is CASSRLQNLYGYTF. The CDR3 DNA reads TGTGCCAGCAGCCGATTACAGAACCTCTATGGCTACACCTTC.

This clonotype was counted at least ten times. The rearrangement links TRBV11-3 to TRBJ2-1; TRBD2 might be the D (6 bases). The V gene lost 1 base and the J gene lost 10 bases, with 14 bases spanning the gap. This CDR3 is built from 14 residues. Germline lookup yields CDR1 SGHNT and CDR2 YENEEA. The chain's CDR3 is CASSLGGDGLEQFF. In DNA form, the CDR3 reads TGTGCCAGCAGCTTAGGGGGGGACGGTTTGGAGCAGTTCTTC.

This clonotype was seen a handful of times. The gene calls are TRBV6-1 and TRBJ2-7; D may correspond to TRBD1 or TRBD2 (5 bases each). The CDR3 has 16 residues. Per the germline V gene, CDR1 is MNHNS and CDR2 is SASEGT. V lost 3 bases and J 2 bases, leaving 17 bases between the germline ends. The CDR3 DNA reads TGTGCCAGCAGTGAGTTTACCCTGGGGGTGACCTACGAGCAGTACTTC. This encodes CASSEFTLGVTYEQYF.

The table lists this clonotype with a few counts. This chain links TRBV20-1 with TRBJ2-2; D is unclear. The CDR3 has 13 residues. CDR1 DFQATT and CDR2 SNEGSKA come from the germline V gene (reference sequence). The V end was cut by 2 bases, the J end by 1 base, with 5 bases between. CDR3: CSARPMNTGELFF. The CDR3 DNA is TGCAGTGCTAGACCAATGAACACCGGGGAGCTGTTTTTT.